Detailed here is one T cell receptor (beta chain). Its specificity is not known. The data were taken from a study of Ad26.COV2.S vaccination and SARS-CoV-2 variants. Study results and caveats: For non-spike TCRs, breadth in vaccine recipients resembled that in placebo recipients. Substantial breadth was reportedly displayed by spike-specific CD8+ and CD4+ T cell responses after vaccination. Among vaccine recipients, spike-specific TCR breadth exceeded that of placebo recipients.

Assay: immunoSEQ multiplex PCR; the TCRdb copy retains only in-frame clones and omits some. This sample has about half a million clones, with roughly 87% found just once. Treatment noted: roughly 19 received Ad26.COV2.S at low or high dose, single or two shots; roughly five received placebo; per-sample allocation not given. Specimens were obtained on day 63 following the first vaccine or placebo injection. The material sequenced was peripheral blood, taken in a trial of Ad26.COV2.S vaccine versus placebo. This sequence originates from a person between 18 and 59 years old who received the Ad26.COV2.S COVID-19 vaccine or a placebo.

Here the CDR3 reads CASSPSQGQGREQYF. The CDR3 nucleotides read TGTGCCAGCAGCCCCAGCCAGGGACAGGGACGCGAGCAGTACTTC. The chain combines TRBV5-4 with TRBJ2-7; TRBD1 aligns across 9 bases. The CDR3 runs to 15 residues. CDR1 is SGHNT and CDR2 is YYREEE in the germline V gene (reference sequence). The V and J ends lost 4 bases and 6 bases, in that order; junction bases with no gene match: 11. The whole variable domain, filled in from reference TRBV5-4 and TRBJ2-7, reads ETGVTQSPTHLIKTRGQQVTLRCSSQSGHNTVSWYQQALGQGPQFIFQYYREEENGRGNFPPRFSGLQFPNYSSELNVNALELDDSALYLCASSPSQGQGREQYFGPGTRLTVT.